The TCR beta chain described here comes from a study of Graves' ophthalmopathy and Graves' hyperthyroidism. Diagnoses were established from clinical symptoms, serum thyroxine, TRAb, thyroid ultrasound and orbital computed tomography. Losses at the gene ends were 2 bases for V and 6 bases for J; bases not matched to a gene: 7. CDR3 length: 15 amino acids. CDR1 is SGDLS, CDR2 YYNGEE, per germline. RNA transcripts were the source from which TCR beta CDR3 regions were amplified. HTBI primers served in a first-round RT-PCR, which a second-round multiplex PCR followed. A single record per CDR3 protein comes from TCRdb applying MiXCR to the multiplex PCR reads. Of over a million distinct CDR3 sequences in the sample, 35% to 40% were seen once.

This chain uses TRBV9 with TRBJ2-2, with TRBD1 identical over 7 bases. Sequenced: peripheral blood or thyroid tissue (not recorded which). This sequence was found in an adult man with Graves' hyperthyroidism. In DNA, the CDR3 is TGTGCCAGCAGCGTCGACGACAGGGCACCCGGGGAGCTGTTTTTT. Translated: CASSVDDRAPGELFF.